The 25 T cell receptor beta chains in this list originate from one sample, sequenced in a study of T cell responses to AZD1222 COVID-19 vaccine. Profiled with immunoSEQ multiplex PCR; TCRdb holds only in-frame clones, not every one. The table has 180,000 or so clones, 80% to 95% seen once. The sample consisted of peripheral blood, taken 28 days after the second AZD1222 dose. The receptors were sampled from an adult who received the AZD1222 COVID-19 vaccine.

The chain carries TRBV24-1 and TRBJ2-1, with a possible D match to TRBD2 (6 bases). The V gene lost 2 bases and the J gene lost 0 bases, with 13 bases spanning the gap. In germline, CDR1 is KGHDR, CDR2 SFDVKD. CDR3 length: 17 residues. Here the CDR3 reads CATSDSVGTSSYNEQFF. CDR3 DNA: TGTGCCACCAGTGATTCGGTGGGGACTTCCTCCTACAATGAGCAGTTCTTC.

With regard to this clone: Other DNA sequences of this sample code for an identical CDR3. The rearrangement uses TRBV5-1 and TRBJ2-2; 7 nucleotides agree with TRBD2. J was trimmed by 3 bases and V by 1 base; bases with no gene match: 0. The CDR3 totals 14 residues. Germline V CDR1 and CDR2: SGHRS, YFSETQ. The CDR3 sequence is CASSLSGDTGELFF. Written as DNA, the CDR3 is TGCGCCAGCAGCTTGAGCGGGGACACCGGGGAGCTGTTTTTT.

V and J are TRBV2 and TRBJ2-5; D assignment may be TRBD1 or TRBD2 (5 bases each). Trimming cost V 3 bases and J 9 bases, with 14 bases left between them. CDR1 and CDR2 (germline): SNHLY, FYNNEI. The length of the CDR3 is 13 residues. CDR3 DNA: TGTGCCAGCAGTGAGGGGGATGGTGGGGCCCAGTACTTC. It encodes CASSEGDGGAQYF.

The CDR3 DNA reads as TGTGCCAGCAAAACCCAACACAATTCACCCCTCCACTTT. Protein: CASKTQHNSPLHF. V usage is TRBV27 and J usage is TRBJ1-6; D gene uncertain. Between the trimmed V and J ends, which lost 7 bases and 7 bases, there was a span of 11 bases. Germline CDR1 MNHEY, CDR2 SMNVEV (reference sequence). The CDR3 extends over 13 amino acids.

The chain carries TRBV3-1 (or the pseudogene TRBV3-2) and TRBJ2-5; tentative D call: TRBD2 (5 bases). The ends were cut back, 2 bases at V and 11 bases at J, with 12 bases in the middle. CDR1 is LGHDT and CDR2 is YNNKEL in the germline V gene (reference sequence). The CDR3 is 12 residues long. In DNA, the CDR3 is TGTGCCAGCAGCCAACCAATTAGCGCGCAGTACTTC. Translation gives CASSQPISAQYF.

This clone was counted once. CDR3 amino acids: CASSRNSPLHF. In DNA, the CDR3 is TGCGCCAGCAGCAGAAATTCACCCCTCCACTTT. V usage is TRBV10-1 and J usage is TRBJ1-6; D gene uncertain. V lost 6 bases and J 7 bases, leaving 4 bases between the germline ends. Germline V lookup: CDR1 WNHNN, CDR2 SYGVQD (reference sequence). The CDR3 consists of 11 residues.

The chain is built from TRBV1 and TRBJ1-2. TRBV1 is listed as a pseudogene. The CDR3 spans 8 residues. In nucleotides, the CDR3 is TGCACCAGAAATGGCTACACCTTC. Translated: CTRNGYTF.

The chain joins TRBV2 to TRBJ1-1; D uncertain. Trimming cost V 5 bases and J 2 bases, with 6 bases left between them. Germline lookup yields CDR1 SNHLY and CDR2 FYNNEI. CDR3 length: 12 residues. CDR3 DNA: TGTGCCAGCAGTTTGGGCAACACTGAAGCTTTCTTT. Its translation: CASSLGNTEAFF.

This sequence joins TRBV19 and TRBJ2-2; D is unresolved. With 2 bases removed from V and 0 bases from J, the gap between germline ends came to 7 bases. Germline loops: CDR1 LNHDA, CDR2 SQIVND (reference sequence). CDR3 length equals 15 residues. DNA for the CDR3: TGTGCCAGTAGTATACTTTTCGCGAACACCGGGGAGCTGTTTTTT. Its translation is CASSILFANTGELFF.

The gene calls are TRBV7-2 and TRBJ2-3; 7 nucleotides match TRBD1. This CDR3 has 15 residues. With 5 bases clipped from V and 1 base from J, the junction kept 6 bases outside the gene matches. In germline, CDR1 is SGHTA, CDR2 FQGNSA. The CDR3 sequence is CASSPKQGGTDTQYF. The CDR3 DNA is TGTGCCAGCAGCCCAAAGCAGGGGGGCACAGATACGCAGTATTTT.

CDR3 protein: CASSLAGTQNTEAFF. CDR3 sequence (DNA): TGTGCCAGCAGCTTGGCCGGGACCCAGAACACTGAAGCTTTCTTT. The chain recombines TRBV5-4 with TRBJ1-1; weak D call: TRBD1 (5 bases). The V end was cut by 0 bases, the J end by 1 base, with 10 bases between. The CDR3 consists of 15 residues. The germline CDR1 and CDR2 sequences are SGHNT and YYREEE (reference sequence).

The V gene is TRBV6-1, the J gene TRBJ1-2; maybe TRBD1 (5 bases). The CDR3 covers 13 residues. Germline values: CDR1 MNHNS, CDR2 SASEGT. The V and J ends lost 3 bases and 4 bases respectively, with 9 bases between them. The CDR3 here is CASSDQGFYGYTF. CDR3 DNA sequence: TGTGCCAGCAGTGATCAGGGCTTCTATGGCTACACCTTC.

The chain recombines TRBV4-3 with TRBJ2-1, with D perhaps being TRBD1 or TRBD2 (5 bases each). Looked up from germline, CDR1 is LGHNA and CDR2 is YSLEER. The V and J ends lost 2 bases and 7 bases respectively, with 12 bases between them. This CDR3 region has 14 residues. Written as DNA, the CDR3 is TGCGCCAGCAGCCAAACTCCGTGGGGGAATGAGCAGTTCTTC. The encoded protein is CASSQTPWGNEQFF.

V is TRBV18 and J is TRBJ2-3, with a weak D call TRBD2 (6 bases). Germline lookup yields CDR1 KGHSH and CDR2 LQKENI. The V and J ends lost 3 bases and 4 bases respectively, with 14 bases between them. There are 15 residues in the CDR3. The CDR3, as DNA: TGTGCCAGCTCACCTGCCGGGACTGCCCCAGATACGCAGTATTTT. As protein: CASSPAGTAPDTQYF.

This clone was found once. The rearrangement joins TRBV3-1 (or the pseudogene TRBV3-2) to TRBJ2-4, with D perhaps being TRBD1 or TRBD2 (5 bases each). Germline CDR1 and CDR2: LGHDT and YNNKEL (reference sequence). The CDR3 spans 13 residues. With 5 bases removed from V and 4 bases from J, the gap between germline ends came to 9 bases. The CDR3 region is CASSWDGKNIQYF. DNA of the CDR3: TGTGCCAGCAGCTGGGACGGGAAAAACATTCAGTACTTC.

This sequence joins TRBV18 and TRBJ1-1, with D possibly being TRBD1 (5 bases). V was pared by 6 bases and J by 2 bases, with 10 bases between. CDR1 and CDR2 from the germline V gene are KGHSH and LQKENI. There are 13 residues in the CDR3. The CDR3 region has the DNA TGTGCCAGCTCCCCGGGGGAAAACACTGAAGCTTTCTTT. It is translated as CASSPGENTEAFF. The entire variable domain, with the rest obtained from reference TRBV18 and TRBJ1-1, is as follows: NAGVMQNPRHLVRRRGQEARLRCSPMKGHSHVYWYRQLPEEGLKFMVYLQKENIIDESGMPKERFSAEFPKEGPSILRIQQVVRGDSAAYFCASSPGENTEAFFGQGTRLTVV.

This chain connects TRBV5-6 to TRBJ2-5, with 7 nucleotides matching TRBD1. The V and J ends lost 2 bases and 1 base, in that order; junction bases with no gene match: 2. CDR3 size: 14 residues. Germline V gives CDR1 SGHDT, CDR2 YYEEEE. The CDR3 loop is CASSFRTGQETQYF. CDR3 nucleotide sequence: TGTGCCAGCAGCTTCCGGACAGGCCAAGAGACCCAGTACTTC. Filled out from reference TRBV5-6 and TRBJ2-5, the complete variable domain reads DAGVTQSPTHLIKTRGQQVTLRCSPKSGHDTVSWYQQALGQGPQFIFQYYEEEERQRGNFPDRFSGHQFPNYSSELNVNALLLGDSALYLCASSFRTGQETQYFGPGTRLLVL.

V is TRBV7-2 and J is TRBJ1-6; TRBD1 aligns across 9 bases. The germline V gene encodes CDR1 SGHTA and CDR2 FQGNSA. V shed 5 bases, J shed 7 bases, and the junction held 9 bases outside the gene matches. This CDR3 has 16 amino acids. CDR3 amino acids: CASSPTGTGYNSPLHF. The DNA of the CDR3 is TGTGCCAGCAGCCCTACCGGGACAGGGTACAATTCACCCCTCCACTTT.

The J gene is TRBJ1-3, the V gene TRBV3-1 (or the pseudogene TRBV3-2); weak D call: TRBD1 (5 bases). The CDR3 has 14 residues. Germline CDR1 reads LGHDT; CDR2 reads YNNKEL (reference sequence). V dropped 4 bases and J dropped 1 base, with 8 bases sitting between them. CDR3 protein: CASSPGGSGNTIYF. The CDR3 DNA sequence: TGTGCCAGCAGCCCCGGGGGGTCTGGAAACACCATATATTTT.

Details on this clone: An end of the junction differs from the germline gene, which may be a read error. The rearrangement joins TRBV15 to TRBJ2-7, with D perhaps TRBD1 or TRBD2 (6 bases each). CDR3 size: 12 residues. Germline CDR1 is LNHNV and CDR2 is YYDKDF (reference sequence). The DNA of the CDR3 is TGTGCCACCAGCGGAGAGGGGGGAACGCAGTACTTC. Amino acid sequence: CATSGEGGTQYF.

The rearrangement joins TRBV5-1 to TRBJ2-7; D possibly corresponds to TRBD2 (6 bases). The CDR3 covers 15 residues. CDR1 and CDR2 (germline): SGHRS, YFSETQ. Trimming removed 2 bases at V and 0 bases at J, with 12 bases between. CDR3 loop: CASSFGTSISYEQYF. CDR3 DNA: TGCGCCAGCAGCTTTGGGACTTCAATCTCCTACGAGCAGTACTTC.

The chain is built from TRBV21-1 and TRBJ2-3; TRBD2, as called in the table, went unchecked against the DNA. TRBV21-1 is a recognized pseudogene. The CDR3 consists of 17 residues. For the CDR3, the DNA is TGTGCCAGCAGCCTCGCCTCCGGGACTAGCGCGACAGATACGCAGTATTTT. Its translation is CASSLASGTSATDTQYF.

This rearrangement joins TRBV19 to TRBJ2-1; tentative D call: TRBD2 (5 bases). This CDR3 is 12 amino acids long. Trimming shortened V by 3 bases and J by 9 bases, and 9 bases separated the two germline ends. The germline CDR1 and CDR2 sequences are LNHDA and SQIVND (reference sequence). CDR3 loop: CASSIFAGEQFF. The CDR3 coding sequence is TGTGCCAGTAGTATTTTTGCGGGTGAGCAGTTCTTC.

The chain carries TRBV25-1 and TRBJ1-2, with D unresolved. Per the germline V gene, CDR1 is MGHDK and CDR2 is SYGVNS. This CDR3 has 13 amino acids. Trimming pared 5 bases from V and 3 bases from J, leaving 10 bases between. Here the CDR3 reads CASSPWGDYGYTF. The DNA for the CDR3 is TGTGCCAGCAGTCCTTGGGGTGACTATGGCTACACCTTC.

CDR3 DNA: TGTGCCAGCAGCCAGGAATTAAATCAGCCCCAGCATTTT. Protein: CASSQELNQPQHF. This rearrangement joins TRBV3-1 (or the pseudogene TRBV3-2) to TRBJ1-5; D is undetermined. The CDR3 has 13 amino acids. The V gene's germline CDR1 is LGHDT and CDR2 YNNKEL (reference sequence). The V gene lost 3 bases and the J gene lost 4 bases, with 7 bases spanning the gap.